The 20 T cell receptor beta chains reported below all come from one sample, sequenced in a study of T-cell reconstitution after alpha-beta-depleted transplantation in children. Unique molecular identifiers were built into the TCRbeta library. TCRdb used MiXCR to reprocess the PCR reads, holding one entry per CDR3 protein. The table records roughly 790,000 distinct CDR3 sequences, 15% to 20% of them present only once. The material was PBMCs, mostly from graft donor cells, obtained 360 days after TCRalphabeta/CD19-depleted stem cell transplant. These receptors originate from a male patient younger than 18 who had a stem cell transplant for acute lymphoblastic leukemia, so the T cells may come from the graft donor.

This rearrangement joins TRBV7-3 to TRBJ2-1; D not resolved. The CDR3 loop spans 14 amino acids. The V gene's germline CDR1 is SGHTA and CDR2 FQGTGA. Trimming shortened V by 6 bases and J by 6 bases, and 15 bases separated the two germline ends. Written as DNA, the CDR3 is TGTGCCAGCAGGATTACCGGCGGATCCAATGAGCAGTTCTTC. This codes for CASRITGGSNEQFF.

This clonotype occurred a few times. This chain uses TRBV7-9 with TRBJ2-4, with a possible D match to TRBD1 (6 bases). The CDR3 is 16 residues long. Trimming cost V 3 bases and J 1 base, with 13 bases left between them. From germline, CDR1 is SEHNR and CDR2 FQNEAQ (reference sequence). The CDR3 nucleotides read TGTGCCAGCAGCTTTATCCGTACAGGGGCCAAAAACATTCAGTACTTC. The encoded protein is CASSFIRTGAKNIQYF.

Worth noting for this clonotype: This CDR3 fails to terminate in the conserved phenylalanine or tryptophan, so it likely reflects a read error. This sequence joins TRBV5-1 and TRBJ2-7; maybe TRBD1 (5 bases). Trimming took 3 bases from V and 2 from J, leaving 18 bases between them. The CDR3 loop spans 16 amino acids. Per germline, CDR1 SGHRS and CDR2 YFSETQ. The CDR3 loop is CASSSRLRQGPYEQYL. CDR3 nucleotides: TGCGCCAGCAGCTCACGACTGAGGCAGGGTCCCTACGAGCAGTACCTC.

For the CDR3, the DNA is TGTGCCAGCAGCTCCGGACAGGCGAGCAATCAGCCCCAGCATTTT. Amino acid sequence: CASSSGQASNQPQHF. This chain connects TRBV7-2 to TRBJ1-5, with 7 bases matching TRBD1. Germline V gene data show CDR1 as SGHTA and CDR2 as FQGNSA. The CDR3 is 15 amino acids. V was clipped by 4 bases and J by 1 base; unmatched bases: 4.

This clonotype was picked up a small number of times. The chain combines TRBV7-8 with TRBJ2-2, with D possibly matching TRBD2 (5 bases). The germline CDR1 and CDR2 sequences are SGHVS and FQNEAQ. V was cut by 1 base and J by 3 bases, with 9 bases left in between. The CDR3 totals 15 residues. The CDR3 loop reads CASSLGGLYTGELFF. The CDR3 nucleotides read TGTGCCAGCAGCTTAGGAGGACTCTACACCGGGGAGCTGTTTTTT.

This clonotype was detected a few times. The chain uses TRBV18 and TRBJ1-4; 9 positions match TRBD1. The V segment lost 5 bases and the J segment 14 bases; nucleotides outside the gene matches: 12. CDR3 length: 14 residues. Germline CDR1 reads KGHSH; CDR2 reads LQKENI. The CDR3 region is CASSSSDRGRRLFF. The CDR3 DNA reads as TGTGCCAGCTCATCCTCGGACAGGGGACGTCGGCTGTTTTTT.

This clonotype was counted between two and nine times. The chain couples TRBV5-1 to TRBJ2-7; 11 nucleotides line up with TRBD2. This CDR3 is built from 16 residues. The germline gives CDR1 SGHRS, CDR2 YFSETQ. Trimming removed 0 bases from V and 3 bases from J; junction bases left unmatched: 5. As DNA, the CDR3 is TGCGCCAGCAGCTTGGGCCCCACTAGCGGGGGCTACGAGCAGTACTTC. Translation gives CASSLGPTSGGYEQYF. Full variable domain (rest looked up from reference TRBV5-1 and TRBJ2-7): KAGVTQTPRYLIKTRGQQVTLSCSPISGHRSVSWYQQTPGQGLQFLFEYFSETQRNKGNFPGRFSGRQFSNSRSEMNVSTLELGDSALYLCASSLGPTSGGYEQYFGPGTRLTVT.

This clonotype was seen only a few times. This chain joins TRBV20-1 and TRBJ2-3; TRBD2 is a possible D gene (6 bases). CDR1 and CDR2 from the germline V gene are DFQATT and SNEGSKA (reference sequence). With 2 bases removed from V and 6 bases from J, the gap between germline ends came to 18 bases. The CDR3 runs to 15 residues. The CDR3 DNA follows: TGCAGTGCTAGACTAGCGAATCATCCGTGGGATACGCAGTATTTT. Amino acid sequence: CSARLANHPWDTQYF.

V gene TRBV18 combines with J gene TRBJ1-3; D unresolved. The CDR3 contains 13 residues. The germline V gene has CDR1 KGHSH and CDR2 LQKENI. V dropped 4 bases and J dropped 2 bases, with 6 bases sitting between them. CDR3 protein: CASSRSPGNTIYF. The CDR3 DNA follows: TGTGCCAGCTCACGTTCTCCTGGAAACACCATATATTTT.

The rearrangement joins TRBV12-3 or TRBV12-4 to TRBJ2-1; 11 bases are a match to TRBD2. CDR3 length: 13 amino acids. V shed 5 bases and J 15 bases; nucleotides not matched to a gene: 9. DNA for the CDR3: TGTGCCAGCAGTCCTCATAGCGGGAGGGAAGGGTTCTTC. It yields the protein CASSPHSGREGFF.

This clonotype appeared many times. This chain connects TRBV7-3 to TRBJ2-3; weak D call: TRBD2 (6 bases). V was pared by 5 bases and J by 5 bases, with 14 bases between. This CDR3 is built from 14 residues. Germline V gene data show CDR1 as SGHTA and CDR2 as FQGTGA. The CDR3 DNA follows: TGTGCCAGCAGCCGGTGGGGAGGTGGAGATACGCAGTATTTT. Translated: CASSRWGGGDTQYF.

The chain employs TRBV30 and TRBJ2-1; D gene unclear. Germline loops: CDR1 GTSNPN, CDR2 SVGIG (reference sequence). V lost 0 bases and J 9 bases, leaving 6 bases between the germline ends. The CDR3 has 11 amino acids. The CDR3 bases are TGTGCCTGGAGTGTACCGGGTGAGCAGTTCTTC. Protein sequence: CAWSVPGEQFF. The whole variable domain, filled in from reference TRBV30 and TRBJ2-1, reads SQTIHQWPATLVQPVGSPLSLECTVEGTSNPNLYWYRQAAGRGLQLLFYSVGIGQISSEVPQNLSASRPQDRQFILSSKKLLLSDSGFYLCAWSVPGEQFFGPGTRLTVL.

The chain carries TRBV7-9 and TRBJ2-7, with 9 bases aligning to TRBD1. J lost 5 bases, V lost 5 bases, and 10 bases had no gene match. The germline CDR1 and CDR2 sequences are SEHNR and FQNEAQ (reference sequence). The CDR3 consists of 15 residues. The CDR3 sequence is CASSTRTGVVHEQYF. Written as DNA, the CDR3 is TGTGCCAGCAGCACAAGGACAGGGGTGGTCCACGAGCAGTACTTC.

This clonotype was counted many times. The DNA of the CDR3 is TGTGCCAGCAGTTCCTCTTATTTGAACACTGAAGCTTTCTTT. It is translated as CASSSSYLNTEAFF. The V and J genes are TRBV12-3 or TRBV12-4 and TRBJ1-1; no definite D call. Trimming pared 4 bases from V and 0 bases from J, leaving 9 bases between. This CDR3 has 14 amino acids.

The sample holds many counts of this clonotype. J is TRBJ2-4 and V is TRBV29-1, with D uncertain. The CDR3 length is 12 residues. The germline V gene has CDR1 SQVTM and CDR2 ANQGSEA. V lost 4 bases and J lost 9, with 13 bases in between. CDR3 bases: TGCAGCGTTGTGCTGGGTTATACCATTCAGTACTTC. The encoded protein is CSVVLGYTIQYF.

This clonotype was detected only a few times. The chain carries TRBV27 and TRBJ2-3; tentative D call: TRBD2 (5 bases). Between the trimmed V and J ends, which lost 2 bases and 5 bases, there was a span of 8 bases. Per the germline V gene, CDR1 is MNHEY and CDR2 is SMNVEV (reference sequence). This CDR3 is built from 13 residues. CDR3 sequence: CASSLEGVDTQYF. The CDR3 bases are TGTGCCAGCAGTTTAGAGGGAGTAGATACGCAGTATTTT.

This clonotype was seen more than once but under ten times. This chain joins TRBV7-6 and TRBJ2-1; D is unresolved. The V gene lost 3 bases and the J gene lost 6 bases, with 21 bases spanning the gap. In germline, CDR1 is SGHVS, CDR2 FNYEAQ. The CDR3 contains 17 residues. CDR3 region: CASSLRYRALRSNEQFF. CDR3 bases: TGTGCCAGCAGCTTGAGGTATAGGGCCCTCCGCTCCAATGAGCAGTTCTTC.

This sequence joins TRBV5-1 and TRBJ1-4; 9 bases are shared with TRBD1. The ends lost 4 bases at V and 5 bases at J; junction bases unmatched: 6. Germline V gene lookup returns CDR1 SGHRS and CDR2 YFSETQ. The CDR3 is made up of 15 amino acids. In DNA, the CDR3 is TGCGCCAGCAGCCCCGGGACAGGGCAAAATGAAAAACTGTTTTTT. Protein product: CASSPGTGQNEKLFF.

This clonotype came up a few times. The chain links TRBV18 to TRBJ1-5, with D possibly being TRBD1 (5 bases). Germline lookup yields CDR1 KGHSH and CDR2 LQKENI. This CDR3 contains 13 residues. Trimming took off 6 bases at V and 3 bases at J, with 9 bases between the two ends. CDR3: CASSGLLNQPQHF. CDR3 DNA sequence: TGTGCCAGCTCGGGACTCCTCAATCAGCCCCAGCATTTT.

The DNA for the CDR3 is TGTGCCAGCAGTTTAGGGCCCGCGGGGTACAATGAGCAGTTCTTC. It is translated as CASSLGPAGYNEQFF. The chain links TRBV27 to TRBJ2-1; maybe TRBD2 (6 bases). CDR1 is MNHEY and CDR2 is SMNVEV in the germline V gene (reference sequence). The CDR3 has 15 residues. Trimming removed 2 bases from V and 4 bases from J, with 12 bases in between.